Below, one TCR beta chain is given with its context. Relative to the germline gene, one junction end is altered; a read error may explain this. The sample originates from a study of tumor and adjacent non-tumor tissue in lung cancer. The CDR3 extends over 15 amino acids. CDR1 is MNHNS and CDR2 is SASEGT in the germline V gene. This sample's RNA came from whole unsorted tissue. The library came from three nested PCR rounds adapted from ARM-PCR protocols. TCRdb analysed the multiplex PCR reads with MiXCR anew, one entry per CDR3 protein. This table has approximately 120,000 distinct CDR3 sequences, 75% appearing once.

Sequencing was done on a sample of lung tumor tissue. The chain couples TRBV6-1 to TRBJ2-1, with 7 positions matching TRBD2. The TCR sequence derives from a woman in her sixties or seventies with non-small cell lung cancer. The CDR3 DNA follows: TGTACCAGCAAACTGGGATTAGCGGGTTACAATGAGCAATTCTTC. Protein: CTSKLGLAGYNEQFF.